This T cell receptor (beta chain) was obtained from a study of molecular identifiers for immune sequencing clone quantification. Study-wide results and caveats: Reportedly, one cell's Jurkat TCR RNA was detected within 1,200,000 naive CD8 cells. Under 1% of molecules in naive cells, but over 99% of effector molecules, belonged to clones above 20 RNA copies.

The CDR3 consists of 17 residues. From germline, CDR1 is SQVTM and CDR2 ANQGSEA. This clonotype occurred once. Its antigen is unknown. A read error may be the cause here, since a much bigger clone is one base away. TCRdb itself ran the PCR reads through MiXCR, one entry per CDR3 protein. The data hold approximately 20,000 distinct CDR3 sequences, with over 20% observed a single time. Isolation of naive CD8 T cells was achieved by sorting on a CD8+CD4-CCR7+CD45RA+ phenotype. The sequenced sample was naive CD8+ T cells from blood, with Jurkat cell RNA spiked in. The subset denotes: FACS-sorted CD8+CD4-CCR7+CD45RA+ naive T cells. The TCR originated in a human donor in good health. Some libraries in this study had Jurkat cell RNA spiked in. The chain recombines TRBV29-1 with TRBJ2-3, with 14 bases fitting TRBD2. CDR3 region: CSTRWGTSGSGPDAQYF. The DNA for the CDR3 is TGCAGCACCCGGTGGGGGACTAGCGGGAGTGGCCCAGATGCGCAGTATTTT.